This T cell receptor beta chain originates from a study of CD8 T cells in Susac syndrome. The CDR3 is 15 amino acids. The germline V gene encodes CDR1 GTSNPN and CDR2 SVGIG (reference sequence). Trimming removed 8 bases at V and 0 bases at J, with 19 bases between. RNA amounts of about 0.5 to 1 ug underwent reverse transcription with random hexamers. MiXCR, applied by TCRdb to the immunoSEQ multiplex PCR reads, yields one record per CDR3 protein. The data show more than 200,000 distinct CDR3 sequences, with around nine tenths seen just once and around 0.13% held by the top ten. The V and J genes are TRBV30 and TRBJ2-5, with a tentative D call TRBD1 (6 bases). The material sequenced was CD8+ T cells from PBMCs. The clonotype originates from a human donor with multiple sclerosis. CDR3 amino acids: CAVFLGAVDQETQYF. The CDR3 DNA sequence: TGTGCCGTTTTTTTGGGGGCCGTAGACCAAGAGACCCAGTACTTC. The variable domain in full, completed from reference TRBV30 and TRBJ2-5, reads SQTIHQWPATLVQPVGSPLSLECTVEGTSNPNLYWYRQAAGRGLQLLFYSVGIGQISSEVPQNLSASRPQDRQFILSSKKLLLSDSGFYLCAVFLGAVDQETQYFGPGTRLLVL.